The sequence of this TCR beta chain was determined in a study of T cell responses to AZD1222 COVID-19 vaccine. The CDR3 extends over 15 amino acids. V gave up 4 bases and J gave up 0 bases, with 12 bases separating them. The V gene's germline CDR1 is SGHDT and CDR2 YYEEEE. As to this clone: Its specificity is not known.

Some clones are missing from TCRdb's copy, which holds only in-frame ones; the method was immunoSEQ multiplex PCR. Here the sample spans about 110,000 clones, more than 70% being singletons. Study-wide results and limits: Spike-specific TCR breadth and depth grew following two AZD1222 doses. Clonal diversity may have been underestimated, and the donors were mostly white British, with more females than males. Repertoires were obtained only post-peak T cell response.

The TCR comes from an adult in good health. This sequence joins TRBV5-6 and TRBJ2-3, with D unresolved. The sample in question was peripheral blood, obtained on day 0 of AZD1222 vaccination. The CDR3: CASSPLFASTDTQYF. The CDR3 DNA sequence: TGTGCCAGCAGCCCCCTTTTTGCGAGCACAGATACGCAGTATTTT.